This is a list of T cell receptor beta chains from one sample in a study of T cells and copy number aberrations in small-cell lung cancer. Sequencing was performed with immunoSEQ multiplex PCR; in TCRdb, only in-frame clones are kept and a portion is missing. The sample lists 9,000 to 10,000 clones, about 75% seen once, with roughly 34% in the top ten. The specimen sequenced was normal tissue next to the tumor. Receptors originate from a man aged 55 to 70 with small cell lung cancer. Both conserved end residues are part of each CDR3. D genes are given only for firm matches. Clone size, where shown, is once, few, many, or a class for clones that have expanded.

V	length	J	size	D	DNA	CDR3
TRBV2	14	TRBJ2-1	.	.	TGTGCCAGCAGACCAGGGGGAGGGTACAATGAGCAGTTCTTC	CASRPGGGYNEQFF
TRBV19	16	TRBJ2-2	.	.	TGTGCCAGTAAGTGGAGGGCAGATTTTAACACCGGGGAGCTGTTTTTT	CASKWRADFNTGELFF
TRBV23-1	16	TRBJ2-7	.	.	TGCGCCAGCAGTCAGCCAAAGACCTCCGGGGTCTACGAGCAGTACTTC	CASSQPKTSGVYEQYF
TRBV2	13	TRBJ2-3	.	.	TGTGCCAGCAGTGAAGGTCCACTTACCGCAGTAATTTTT	CASSEGPLTAVIF
TRBV29-1	13	TRBJ2-1	once	.	TGCAGCGTTGGACAAGAGGTCTACAATGAGCAGTTCTTC	CSVGQEVYNEQFF
TRBV6-1	13	TRBJ2-7	.	.	TGTGCCAGCAGTGAAAGTCAGCTGAACGAGCAGTACTTC	CASSESQLNEQYF
TRBV7-2	13	TRBJ2-7	.	.	TGTGCCAGCAGCTCACCTGGGACCTACGAGCAGTACTTC	CASSSPGTYEQYF
TRBV11-3	18	TRBJ2-6	once	.	TGTGCCAGCAGCCAACATGTCGCTGCCGGCTCTGGGGCCAACGTCCTGACTTTC	CASSQHVAAGSGANVLTF
TRBV7-3	13	TRBJ2-3	.	.	TGTGCCAGCAGCCTTAGCACCTGGGATACGCAGTATTTT	CASSLSTWDTQYF
TRBV6-1	15	TRBJ2-7	.	TRBD2	TGTGCCAGCAGTGAAGCGGCTAGCGGGAGCTACGAGCAGTACTTC	CASSEAASGSYEQYF
TRBV7-2	12	TRBJ2-2	once	.	TGTGCCAGCAGCTTCTTAAACGGGGAGCTGTTTTTT	CASSFLNGELFF
TRBV6-5	15	TRBJ2-5	.	.	TGTGCCAGCAGTTATACCCCCTTTCTCGGAGAGACCCAGTACTTC	CASSYTPFLGETQYF
TRBV6-1	12	TRBJ2-3	.	.	TGTGCCAGCAGTTTAGAGGTAGATACGCAGTATTTT	CASSLEVDTQYF
TRBV7-8	17	TRBJ2-2	.	TRBD2	TGTGCCAGCAGCCGAATAGCGGGAGCGGTTTTAAGCGGGGAGCTGTTTTTT	CASSRIAGAVLSGELFF
TRBV7-9	17	TRBJ2-1	.	.	TGTGCCACCAGGGGACGTAGCGGGTTATCCTCCTACAATGAGCAGTTCTTC	CATRGRSGLSSYNEQFF
TRBV6-5	13	TRBJ2-2	.	TRBD2	TGTGCCAGCAATGGGGGGGGTCCCGGGGAGCTGTTTTTT	CASNGGGPGELFF
TRBV15	15	TRBJ2-6	.	.	TGTGCCACCAGCCCACAGGGATCTGGGGCCAACGTCCTGACTTTC	CATSPQGSGANVLTF
TRBV30	13	TRBJ1-1	.	.	TGTGCCTGGAGTAAGGTCATGAACACTGAAGCTTTCTTT	CAWSKVMNTEAFF
TRBV5-1	12	TRBJ2-2	.	TRBD2	TGCGCCAGCAGCTTGGATTGGGGGGGGCTGTTTTTT	CASSLDWGGLFF
TRBV27	12	TRBJ1-5	.	.	TGTGCCAGCAGTTTCGTTGGTCAGCCCCAGCATTTT	CASSFVGQPQHF
TRBV20-1	11	TRBJ2-1	.	.	TGCAGTGCTACCCGCTTCAATGAGCAGTTCTTC	CSATRFNEQFF
TRBV2	14	TRBJ2-3	once	.	TGTGCCAGCATGCGACAGACTAGCACAGATACGCAGTATTTT	CASMRQTSTDTQYF
TRBV7-2	14	TRBJ2-2	.	TRBD2	TGTGCCAGCAAAAGCGGGAGGAGCACCGGGGAGCTGTTTTTT	CASKSGRSTGELFF
TRBV6-1	13	TRBJ1-2	.	.	TGTGCCAGCAGTGATCTGGTCCACTATGGCTACACCTTC	CASSDLVHYGYTF
TRBV2	13	TRBJ2-2	.	.	TGTGCCAGCAGTGACACCTCGGGCGGGGAGCTGTTTTTT	CASSDTSGGELFF
TRBV6-6	15	TRBJ2-1	.	.	TGTGCCAGCAGTACACAGGAAAGAAGCTACAATGAGCAGTTCTTC	CASSTQERSYNEQFF
TRBV19	13	TRBJ2-1	.	TRBD1	TGTGCCAGTAGTATGCAGGGGGTGAATGAGCAGTTCTTC	CASSMQGVNEQFF
TRBV16	16	TRBJ1-5	.	.	TGTGCCAGCAGCCAATCGATAAATCATAGCAATCAGCCCCAGCATTTT	CASSQSINHSNQPQHF
TRBV19	15	TRBJ1-3	.	.	TGTGCCAGTAGTATTTTACGGGGCTCTGGAAACACCATATATTTT	CASSILRGSGNTIYF
TRBV4-2	17	TRBJ2-2	.	TRBD2	TGTGCCAGCAGCTTAAGGGGCGCGGGAGCGGACACCGGGGAGCTGTTTTTT	CASSLRGAGADTGELFF
TRBV4-1	13	TRBJ1-2	.	TRBD1	TGCGCCAGCAGCCAGGACAGGGGCTATGGCTACACCTTC	CASSQDRGYGYTF
TRBV6-5	14	TRBJ1-2	.	.	TGTGCCAGCAGTTACTCTTACGGAAACTATGGCTACACCTTC	CASSYSYGNYGYTF
TRBV7-2	13	TRBJ2-1	.	TRBD1	TGTGCCAGCAGCACGCGACAGGGGAATGAGCAGTTCTTC	CASSTRQGNEQFF
TRBV9	17	TRBJ2-5	few	TRBD2	TGTGCCAGCAGCAGAAGACTAGCGGCCCCGGGGGAAGAGACCCAGTACTTC	CASSRRLAAPGEETQYF
TRBV18	14	TRBJ2-7	.	.	TGTGCCAGCTCACCGGCGAGGACCTACTACGAGCAGTACTTC	CASSPARTYYEQYF
TRBV2	14	TRBJ1-1	.	.	TGTGCCAGCAGTGAGTACAACATGAACACTGAAGCTTTCTTT	CASSEYNMNTEAFF
TRBV29-1	15	TRBJ2-1	.	TRBD1	TGCAGCGTTGAACCGGGACAGGGGGCGCTTGGTGAGCAGTTCTTC	CSVEPGQGALGEQFF
TRBV5-4	13	TRBJ1-2	.	.	TGTGCCAGCAGCTCGGACTGGGTCTATGGCTACACCTTC	CASSSDWVYGYTF
TRBV18	15	TRBJ1-1	.	TRBD1	TGTGCCAGCTCACGGGGGGGACAGGGTGACACTGAAGCTTTCTTT	CASSRGGQGDTEAFF
TRBV10-3	12	TRBJ2-3	.	.	TGTGCCATCAGCGACCCAAGAAGTACGCAGTATTTT	CAISDPRSTQYF
TRBV7-6	18	TRBJ2-1	.	TRBD2	TGTGCCAGCAGCTTATCGGTCGGGAGCGGGAGCTCCTACAATGAGCAGTTCTTC	CASSLSVGSGSSYNEQFF
TRBV19	16	TRBJ2-3	few	TRBD2	TGTGCCAGTACCATGGAATCTAGCGGGAAGGGAGATACGCAGTATTTT	CASTMESSGKGDTQYF
TRBV5-6	16	TRBJ2-3	.	.	TGTGCCAGCAGCTTGGCGGCCAGAAGTGGCACAGATACGCAGTATTTT	CASSLAARSGTDTQYF
TRBV6-6	13	TRBJ1-1	.	.	TGTGCCAGCAGTTACCGCGCGAACACTGAAGCTTTCTTT	CASSYRANTEAFF
TRBV18	14	TRBJ1-2	.	TRBD1	TGTGCCAGCTCACCAAATAAGGGACAGAATGGCTACACCTTC	CASSPNKGQNGYTF
TRBV5-1	14	TRBJ2-7	.	TRBD1	TGCGCCAGCAGCCCGGGACAGACGCTCTACGAGCAGTACTTC	CASSPGQTLYEQYF
TRBV5-4	14	TRBJ2-7	.	.	TGTGCCAGCAGCCTCAGCGGTAATCCCTACGAGCAGTACTTC	CASSLSGNPYEQYF
TRBV4-2	18	TRBJ2-5	.	TRBD2	TGTGCCAGCAGCCTCCGCCAGAGCGGGAGGGCCTCCCAAGAGACCCAGTACTTC	CASSLRQSGRASQETQYF
TRBV5-5	16	TRBJ2-3	.	.	TGTGCCAGCAGCATTCCCCAGGGGCCGAGCACAGATACGCAGTATTTT	CASSIPQGPSTDTQYF
TRBV19	13	TRBJ1-1	.	.	TGTGCCAGTACCGGACATTCGAACACTGAAGCTTTCTTT	CASTGHSNTEAFF
TRBV5-5	13	TRBJ2-5	.	.	TGTGCCAGCAGCTTTCGACTTGGGGAGACCCAGTACTTC	CASSFRLGETQYF
TRBV6-4	18	TRBJ1-4	.	.	TGTGCCAGCAGTGACTCAGTCGGGGGAAGGGGGACTAATGAAAAACTGTTTTTT	CASSDSVGGRGTNEKLFF
TRBV10-1	18	TRBJ2-5	.	.	TGCGCCAGCAGTGAGTCCCGGACAGAAGACAAGATACAAGAGACCCAGTACTTC	CASSESRTEDKIQETQYF
TRBV18	13	TRBJ2-7	.	TRBD1	TGTGCCAGCTCACCATTGGACAGGATCGAGCAGTACTTC	CASSPLDRIEQYF